This T cell receptor beta chain was observed in a study of T cells in localized non-small cell lung cancer. Method: immunoSEQ multiplex PCR; TCRdb's copy keeps in-frame clones and lacks some. There are 20,000 to 25,000 clones in the sample; about 90% occur only once, and over 9% lies in the top ten. A note on this clone: Its antigen is undetermined.

Germline CDR1 is GTSNPN and CDR2 is SVGIG (reference sequence). V lost 8 bases to trimming and J lost 9 bases; unmatched junction nucleotides: 10. This CDR3 is built from 12 residues. Study-wide results and caveats: Sequence data derive from only one tumor region, so heterogeneity remains possible.

J is TRBJ2-1 and V is TRBV30, with 7 bases that match TRBD1. This receptor was identified in a man aged 35-75 years with stage II squamous cell lung carcinoma. Sequenced here: PBMCs, sampled before any cancer treatment. CDR3 loop: CARVDRAPEQFF. The CDR3 nucleotides are TGTGCCCGGGTTGACAGGGCACCTGAGCAGTTCTTC.